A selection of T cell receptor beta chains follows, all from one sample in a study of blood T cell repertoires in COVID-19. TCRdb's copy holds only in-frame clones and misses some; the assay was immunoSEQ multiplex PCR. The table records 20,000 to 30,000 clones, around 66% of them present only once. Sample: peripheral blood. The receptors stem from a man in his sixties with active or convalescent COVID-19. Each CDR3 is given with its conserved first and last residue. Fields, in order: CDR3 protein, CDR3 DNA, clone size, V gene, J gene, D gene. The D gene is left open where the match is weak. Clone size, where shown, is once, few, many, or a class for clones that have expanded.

CDR3: CAWSVPGSKYQPQHF; DNA: TGTGCCTGGAGTGTTCCCGGGAGCAAATATCAGCCCCAGCATTTT; size: -; V: TRBV30; J: TRBJ1-5; D: -
CDR3: CASSSLAGNSYEQYF; DNA: TGTGCCAGCAGCTCCCTAGCGGGAAACTCCTACGAGCAGTACTTC; size: once; V: TRBV11-2; J: TRBJ2-7; D: TRBD2
CDR3: CASSKRVSGGEGDTQYF; DNA: TGTGCCAGCAGCAAAAGGGTTAGCGGGGGGGAGGGTGATACGCAGTATTTT; size: -; V: TRBV21-1; J: TRBJ2-3; D: -
CDR3: CASSYRTGAHNSPLHF; DNA: TGCGCCAGCAGCTACAGGACAGGGGCACATAATTCACCCCTCCACTTT; size: few; V: TRBV5-1; J: TRBJ1-6; D: TRBD1
CDR3: CASRRNPGQSYGYTF; DNA: TGTGCCAGCAGGCGCAATCCGGGACAGTCTTATGGCTACACCTTC; size: -; V: TRBV6-5; J: TRBJ1-2; D: TRBD1
CDR3: CASSEHGTGDQPQHF; DNA: TGTGCCAGCAGCGAACATGGGACAGGGGATCAGCCCCAGCATTTT; size: -; V: TRBV9; J: TRBJ1-5; D: TRBD1
CDR3: CASSEWASSYNSPLHF; DNA: TGTGCCAGCAGTGAATGGGCGAGCTCCTATAATTCACCCCTCCACTTT; size: once; V: TRBV2; J: TRBJ1-6; D: -
CDR3: CASSLALSWDSSYEQYF; DNA: TGTGCCAGCAGCTTAGCGCTGTCCTGGGACAGTTCCTACGAGCAGTACTTC; size: few; V: TRBV7-9; J: TRBJ2-7; D: TRBD1
CDR3: CASRGTGRNSPLHF; DNA: TGTGCCAGCAGAGGGACAGGGAGAAATTCACCCCTCCACTTT; size: -; V: TRBV2; J: TRBJ1-6; D: TRBD1
CDR3: CASSQGRFLGVAFF; DNA: TGTGCCAGCAGCCAAGGCAGGTTTTTAGGCGTGGCTTTCTTT; size: -; V: TRBV3-1/TRBV3-2; J: TRBJ1-1; D: -
CDR3: CASSQDGRGMNTEAFF; DNA: TGTGCCAGCAGCCAAGACGGTAGGGGTATGAACACTGAAGCTTTCTTT; size: -; V: TRBV4-2; J: TRBJ1-1; D: -
CDR3: CASSFSYNEQFF; DNA: TGCGCCAGCAGCTTTTCATACAATGAGCAGTTCTTC; size: few; V: TRBV5-1; J: TRBJ2-1; D: -
CDR3: CASSRETPDTQYF; DNA: TGTGCCAGCAGCCGAGAGACACCAGATACGCAGTATTTT; size: few; V: TRBV3-1/TRBV3-2; J: TRBJ2-3; D: -
CDR3: CASSFLSTYEQYF; DNA: TGTGCCAGCAGCTTTTTGAGTACCTACGAGCAGTACTTC; size: medium-sized; V: TRBV5-6; J: TRBJ2-7; D: -
CDR3: CASSFRPQGSTDTQYF; DNA: TGTGCCAGCAGCTTCCGACCGCAGGGCAGCACAGATACGCAGTATTTT; size: few; V: TRBV11-2; J: TRBJ2-3; D: -
CDR3: CASSFQPGGTNEKLFF; DNA: TGCGCCAGCAGCTTTCAACCAGGGGGGACTAATGAAAAACTGTTTTTT; size: -; V: TRBV5-1; J: TRBJ1-4; D: TRBD1
CDR3: CASLGLVRGEQYF; DNA: TGTGCCAGCTTAGGCCTAGTCCGGGGCGAGCAGTACTTC; size: -; V: TRBV6-5; J: TRBJ2-7; D: -
CDR3: CASSGGSLLGGEAFF; DNA: TGTGCCAGCAGTGGAGGCAGTCTCCTCGGAGGGGAAGCTTTCTTT; size: -; V: TRBV2; J: TRBJ1-1; D: -
CDR3: CASNPQGTGGPYTF; DNA: TGTGCCAGTAACCCGCAGGGGACAGGGGGCCCCTACACCTTC; size: -; V: TRBV19; J: TRBJ1-2; D: TRBD1
CDR3: CASSRPPDRINTEAFF; DNA: TGTGCCAGTAGTAGACCCCCGGACAGGATAAACACTGAAGCTTTCTTT; size: -; V: TRBV19; J: TRBJ1-1; D: TRBD1
CDR3: CATSDRDRGDTQYF; DNA: TGTGCCACCAGTGATCGCGACAGAGGAGATACGCAGTATTTT; size: few; V: TRBV24-1; J: TRBJ2-3; D: -
CDR3: CASSIQGAQLDTIYF; DNA: TGCGCCAGCAGCATCCAGGGGGCGCAACTAGACACCATATATTTT; size: few; V: TRBV5-1; J: TRBJ1-3; D: TRBD1
CDR3: CAWTRGSDSPLHF; DNA: TGTGCCTGGACAAGGGGAAGTGATTCACCCCTCCACTTT; size: once; V: TRBV30; J: TRBJ1-6; D: -
CDR3: CASSIPDTYYGYTF; DNA: TGTGCCAGTAGTATCCCGGACACTTACTATGGCTACACCTTC; size: -; V: TRBV19; J: TRBJ1-2; D: -
CDR3: CASSAGTSGRPNTGELFF; DNA: TGTGCCAGCAGCGCCGGGACTAGCGGGAGACCAAACACCGGGGAGCTGTTTTTT; size: -; V: TRBV7-8; J: TRBJ2-2; D: TRBD2
CDR3: CASSDLAGVYNEQFF; DNA: TGCGCCAGCAGTGACCTAGCGGGAGTCTACAATGAGCAGTTCTTC; size: -; V: TRBV10-1; J: TRBJ2-1; D: TRBD2
CDR3: CASSETSGSSYEQYF; DNA: TGTGCCAGCAGTGAGACTAGCGGGTCCTCCTACGAGCAGTACTTC; size: -; V: TRBV6-1; J: TRBJ2-7; D: TRBD2
CDR3: CATSGRGRGSTDTQYF; DNA: TGTGCCACCAGCGGCCGGGGGAGGGGTAGCACAGATACGCAGTATTTT; size: -; V: TRBV15; J: TRBJ2-3; D: TRBD2
CDR3: CASSLDRYAGELFF; DNA: TGTGCCAGCAGCTTAGATCGGTACGCCGGGGAGCTGTTTTTT; size: -; V: TRBV11-2; J: TRBJ2-2; D: -
CDR3: CASSDAGQSTDTQYF; DNA: TGCGCCAGCAGCGACGCGGGACAGAGCACAGATACGCAGTATTTT; size: once; V: TRBV5-1; J: TRBJ2-3; D: -
CDR3: CASGVGGPLNTEAFF; DNA: TGTGCCAGTGGGGTCGGGGGGCCGTTGAACACTGAAGCTTTCTTT; size: few; V: TRBV5-8; J: TRBJ1-1; D: -
CDR3: CASSLRGLSYGYTF; DNA: TGTGCCAGCAGCCTAAGGGGGTTAAGCTATGGCTACACCTTC; size: few; V: TRBV3-1/TRBV3-2; J: TRBJ1-2; D: -
CDR3: CASWRTAEAFF; DNA: TGTGCCAGCTGGAGGACAGCAGAAGCTTTCTTT; size: few; V: TRBV2; J: TRBJ1-1; D: -
CDR3: CASSLIRQGGGYTF; DNA: TGTGCCAGCAGCTTAATTAGGCAGGGTGGTGGCTACACCTTC; size: few; V: TRBV13; J: TRBJ1-2; D: -
CDR3: CASSLSGTGTNEKLFF; DNA: TGTGCCAGCAGCTTATCCGGGACAGGGACTAATGAAAAACTGTTTTTT; size: -; V: TRBV7-9; J: TRBJ1-4; D: TRBD1
CDR3: CASSLRLAGGEWLFF; DNA: TGTGCCAGCAGCCTTCGACTAGCGGGAGGGGAATGGCTGTTTTTT; size: few; V: TRBV3-1/TRBV3-2; J: TRBJ2-2; D: TRBD2
CDR3: CATSDRQTSTDTQYF; DNA: TGTGCCACCAGTGATCGGCAGACTAGCACAGATACGCAGTATTTT; size: -; V: TRBV24-1; J: TRBJ2-3; D: -
CDR3: CASSQGASFYNEQFF; DNA: TGCGCCAGCAGCCAAGGGGCTAGCTTTTACAATGAGCAGTTCTTC; size: -; V: TRBV4-1; J: TRBJ2-1; D: -
CDR3: CASKDWQNSYEQYF; DNA: TGTGCCAGCAAAGACTGGCAGAACTCCTACGAGCAGTACTTC; size: -; V: TRBV6-1; J: TRBJ2-7; D: -
CDR3: CASSLFPTGVNQPQHF; DNA: TGTGCCAGCAGTTTATTTCCAACAGGGGTTAATCAGCCCCAGCATTTT; size: -; V: TRBV27; J: TRBJ1-5; D: TRBD1
CDR3: CASSRTGDTEAFF; DNA: TGTGCCAGCAGCCGGACAGGAGACACTGAAGCTTTCTTT; size: few; V: TRBV6-4; J: TRBJ1-1; D: TRBD1
CDR3: CSVVLANYGYTF; DNA: TGCAGCGTTGTTCTAGCTAACTATGGCTACACCTTC; size: -; V: TRBV29-1; J: TRBJ1-2; D: -
CDR3: CASSIGGTQYF; DNA: TGTGCCAGTAGTATCGGAGGTACGCAGTATTTT; size: -; V: TRBV19; J: TRBJ2-3; D: -
CDR3: CASSRGQGALKNSPLHF; DNA: TGTGCCAGCAGCCGAGGGCAGGGGGCTCTAAAAAATTCACCCCTCCACTTT; size: -; V: TRBV14; J: TRBJ1-6; D: TRBD1
CDR3: CAIGTSGNTGELFF; DNA: TGTGCCATAGGGACTAGCGGAAACACCGGGGAGCTGTTTTTT; size: -; V: TRBV24-1; J: TRBJ2-2; D: TRBD2